These 12 T cell receptor beta chains were all obtained from the same sample, sequenced in a study of shared clonotypes between healthy human individuals. Produced via immunoSEQ multiplex PCR; TCRdb's table is partial and in-frame only. Here the sample spans about a million clones, around three quarters being singletons. The source material was memory CD4+ T cells from PBMCs. The sample's subset: CD45RA-negative fraction. Receptors originate from a man younger than 30 in good health. Some clones in this sample may be carry-over from other donors' samples.

The CDR3 loop reads CASRELRDYEAFF. The CDR3 nucleotides read TGTGCCAGCAGAGAACTCCGGGATTATGAAGCTTTCTTT. J is TRBJ1-1 and V is TRBV9; D remains unclear. The CDR3 spans 13 residues. Germline V gene data show CDR1 as SGDLS and CDR2 as YYNGEE. V lost 5 bases and J lost 7, with 15 bases in between.

This clone has only a few counts. The CDR3 protein is CAWSVRRGENTEAFF. CDR3 DNA: TGTGCCTGGAGTGTACGACGGGGGGAGAACACTGAAGCTTTCTTT. The chain employs TRBV30 and TRBJ1-1; tentatively, D is TRBD1 (5 bases). The CDR3 consists of 15 residues. In germline, CDR1 is GTSNPN, CDR2 SVGIG (reference sequence). V was shortened by 0 bases and J by 1 base, with 12 bases between the two germline ends.

V gene TRBV6-6 combines with J gene TRBJ2-4; tentatively, D is TRBD2 (5 bases). V lost 4 bases to trimming and J lost 0 bases, with 13 bases between them. This CDR3 has 16 residues. Germline V gene lookup returns CDR1 MNHNY and CDR2 SVGAGI (reference sequence). The CDR3 here is CASSLRVEVAKNIQYF. The CDR3 DNA sequence: TGTGCCAGCAGTTTGAGGGTGGAAGTAGCCAAAAACATTCAGTACTTC.

The J gene is TRBJ1-4, the V gene TRBV28; D ambiguous. CDR1 and CDR2 from the germline V gene are MDHEN and SYDVKM. The CDR3 is 11 residues long. Trimming stripped 10 bases from V and 7 bases from J, with 10 bases between. The chain's CDR3 is CATRGVEKLFF. CDR3 DNA: TGTGCCACTAGAGGAGTTGAAAAACTGTTTTTT.

The chain carries TRBV9 and TRBJ2-7, with D hard to call. Trimming left V 1 base short and J 4 bases short, with 12 bases between. Germline assignment: CDR1 SGDLS and CDR2 YYNGEE. The CDR3 contains 14 residues. In nucleotides, the CDR3 is TGTGCCAGCAGCGTAACCGACCGAGCTTACGAGCAGTACTTC. It specifies CASSVTDRAYEQYF.

This chain uses TRBV5-1 with TRBJ2-5; possible D gene TRBD1, 6 bases. Trimming took 5 bases from V and 2 from J, leaving 13 bases between them. This CDR3 spans 14 amino acids. Germline CDR1 reads SGHRS; CDR2 reads YFSETQ. CDR3 sequence (DNA): TGCGCCAGCAGAAGACAGGACCCTCAAGAGACCCAGTACTTC. It is translated as CASRRQDPQETQYF.

The chain links TRBV5-1 to TRBJ2-3; 7 bases match TRBD1. The CDR3 sequence is 17 residues long. After removal of 5 bases from V and 0 bases from J, the junction contained 12 bases not matched to a gene. Germline CDR1 SGHRS, CDR2 YFSETQ. The CDR3 DNA follows: TGCGCCAGCAGACAGGGGATCCGGGCGGCTAGCACAGATACGCAGTATTTT. The encoded protein is CASRQGIRAASTDTQYF.

The table lists this clone with a count of one. V and J are TRBV11-2 and TRBJ1-2; 7 positions agree with TRBD1. The junction had 4 bases not matched to a gene; V was cut back by 1 base and J by 2 bases. This CDR3 is 15 amino acids long. The germline V gene encodes CDR1 SGHAT and CDR2 FQNNGV. CDR3 in amino acids: CASSLGGDRNYGYTF. The CDR3, as DNA: TGTGCCAGCAGCTTAGGGGGGGACAGAAACTATGGCTACACCTTC.

The rearrangement joins TRBV7-2 to TRBJ2-1; the match to TRBD2 covers 7 bases. The CDR3 is made up of 14 amino acids. Germline V gives CDR1 SGHTA, CDR2 FQGNSA. After removal of 0 bases from V and 7 bases from J, the junction contained 3 bases not matched to a gene. The CDR3 region has the DNA TGTGCCAGCAGCTTAGCGGGAGGGCCGAATGAGCAGTTCTTC. As protein: CASSLAGGPNEQFF. Full variable domain (remainder filled in from reference TRBV7-2 and TRBJ2-1): GAGVSQSPSNKVTEKGKDVELRCDPISGHTALYWYRQSLGQGLEFLIYFQGNSAPDKSGLPSDRFSAERTGGSVSTLTIQRTQQEDSAVYLCASSLAGGPNEQFFGPGTRLTVL.

This rearrangement joins TRBV6-5 to TRBJ2-7; D call uncertain. Germline V lookup: CDR1 MNHEY, CDR2 SVGAGI. The CDR3 is 13 residues long. The V end lost 10 bases, the J end lost 2 bases, and 15 bases lay between the germline ends. The CDR3 DNA sequence: TGTGCCACCGGCGACCCAGCCCCCTACGAGCAGTACTTC. It translates to CATGDPAPYEQYF.

There are many counts of this clone. This chain joins TRBV4-1 and TRBJ1-1; 12 bases map to TRBD1. Trimming took 0 bases from V and 2 from J; bases not matched to a gene: 10. Looked up from germline, CDR1 is MGHRA and CDR2 is YSYEKL. CDR3 size: 19 residues. The CDR3 spells CASSQDIAGTGGGNTEAFF. In DNA form, the CDR3 reads TGCGCCAGCAGCCAAGATATTGCCGGGACAGGGGGCGGAAACACTGAAGCTTTCTTT.

The chain couples TRBV28 to TRBJ1-6; TRBD1 agrees at 7 bases. Germline CDR1 reads MDHEN; CDR2 reads SYDVKM. The CDR3 consists of 16 residues. Trimming took 1 base from V and 10 from J; bases not matched to a gene: 10. CDR3 bases: TGTGCCAGCAGTTTATACGGGGACAGACTAGGGTCACCCCTCCACTTT. Encoded protein: CASSLYGDRLGSPLHF.